A single sample gave rise to the 31 T cell receptor beta chains below, sequenced in a study of T cell changes during pregnancy in multiple sclerosis (dated by TCRdb to between 2018 and 2021). The library was obtained by the immunoSEQ multiplex PCR assay. What TCRdb holds here is the immuneACCESS table cut down to in-frame rearrangements. Part of the clones is not present; checked against another copy, under half of the missing clones reflect an unresolved V gene, and the others are unexplained. This sample gives about 73,000 clones in total; 85% to 95% of them show up just once. The top ten constitute less than 3.5% of the sample. The sample was peripheral blood, taken in the third trimester of pregnancy. These receptors were collected from a female donor in good health, enrolled as a control in a pregnancy study.

The V call is TRBV5-4, the J call TRBJ2-3; perhaps TRBD2 as D (6 bases). This CDR3 comprises 15 residues. Per germline, CDR1 SGHNT and CDR2 YYREEE (reference sequence). V was shortened by 0 bases and J by 0 bases, with 8 bases between the two germline ends. This chain's CDR3 is CASSLGGVSTDTQYF. In DNA, the CDR3 is TGTGCCAGCAGCTTGGGGGGGGTTAGCACAGATACGCAGTATTTT.

The V call is TRBV7-9, the J call TRBJ2-1; the D gene is possibly TRBD1 (6 bases). There are 13 residues in the CDR3. V was cut by 6 bases and J by 4 bases, with 10 bases left in between. CDR1 is SEHNR and CDR2 is FQNEAQ in the germline V gene (reference sequence). The CDR3 DNA reads as TGTGCCAGCAGAGGGACACCTTACAATGAGCAGTTCTTC. Translating it yields CASRGTPYNEQFF.

V usage is TRBV11-3 and J usage is TRBJ2-3, with 11 bases matching TRBD2. The V segment lost 3 bases and the J segment 3 bases; nucleotides outside the gene matches: 2. The CDR3 sequence is 15 residues long. From germline, CDR1 is SGHNT and CDR2 YENEEA. The CDR3 nucleotides are TGTGCCAGCAGCTTGGCTAGCGGGAGGACAGATACGCAGTATTTT. Translating gives CASSLASGRTDTQYF.

This rearrangement joins TRBV11-1 to TRBJ2-6; no definite D call. Between the trimmed V and J ends, which lost 4 bases and 4 bases, there was a span of 17 bases. The CDR3 totals 17 residues. Germline CDR1 and CDR2: SGHAT and FQDESV (reference sequence). The CDR3 loop is CASSSGFAARGANVLTF. In nucleotides, the CDR3 is TGTGCCAGCAGCTCCGGTTTCGCGGCGAGAGGGGCCAACGTCCTGACTTTC.

The chain recombines TRBV5-1 with TRBJ2-7; 7 nucleotides align to TRBD2. The CDR3 covers 18 residues. Germline V lookup: CDR1 SGHRS, CDR2 YFSETQ. With V trimmed by 1 base and J by 0 bases, 13 bases remained unmatched. The CDR3 reads CASSLTNPGLKSSYEQYF. The CDR3 DNA reads as TGCGCCAGCAGCTTGACTAATCCGGGACTAAAAAGCTCCTACGAGCAGTACTTC.

This clone was recorded once. J is TRBJ2-2 and V is TRBV9; TRBD2 aligns across 14 bases. Germline V gene lookup returns CDR1 SGDLS and CDR2 YYNGEE. The trim removed 4 bases at V and 4 bases at J, leaving 3 bases unmatched. CDR3 length equals 16 residues. The CDR3 coding sequence is TGTGCCAGCAGCACGACTAGCGGGGGGGCCACCGGGGAGCTGTTTTTT. This translates into CASSTTSGGATGELFF.

This chain connects TRBV18 to TRBJ2-7, with unresolved D. Germline-derived CDR1 and CDR2 are KGHSH and LQKENI. This CDR3 region has 11 residues. Trimming took 4 bases from V and 5 from J, leaving 6 bases between them. CDR3 nucleotide sequence: TGTGCCAGCTCACGAAGAGACGAGCAGTACTTC. Residues: CASSRRDEQYF. Full variable domain (missing parts from reference TRBV18 and TRBJ2-7): NAGVMQNPRHLVRRRGQEARLRCSPMKGHSHVYWYRQLPEEGLKFMVYLQKENIIDESGMPKERFSAEFPKEGPSILRIQQVVRGDSAAYFCASSRRDEQYFGPGTRLTVT.

This chain uses TRBV7-8 with TRBJ2-7; D is ambiguous. This CDR3 has 12 residues. From germline, CDR1 is SGHVS and CDR2 FQNEAQ. Between the trimmed V and J ends, which lost 1 base and 3 bases, there was a span of 4 bases. The DNA for the CDR3 is TGTGCCAGCAGCTTAGGAGTCTACGAGCAGTACTTC. This gives the protein CASSLGVYEQYF.

The V call is TRBV4-1, the J call TRBJ2-1; 14 positions match TRBD2. This CDR3 comprises 18 residues. Germline V gene lookup returns CDR1 MGHRA and CDR2 YSYEKL. The V gene end was trimmed by 3 bases and the J gene end by 0 bases; junction bases not matched to a gene: 4. The CDR3 region is CASSHPGTSGGSYNEQFF. In nucleotides, the CDR3 is TGCGCCAGCAGCCACCCGGGGACTAGCGGGGGCTCCTACAATGAGCAGTTCTTC.

V usage is TRBV29-1 and J usage is TRBJ2-1; TRBD1 matches at 10 bases. Germline trimming cut 6 bases from V and 6 bases from J; bases unmatched to any gene: 8. This CDR3 has 14 residues. In germline, CDR1 is SQVTM, CDR2 ANQGSEA. The CDR3 protein is CSVGRDRGTNEQFF. The CDR3 coding sequence is TGCAGCGTGGGACGGGACAGGGGAACCAATGAGCAGTTCTTC.

The J gene is TRBJ2-7, the V gene TRBV6-5; 7 bases match TRBD1. Trimming removed 5 bases from V and 2 bases from J; junction bases left unmatched: 9. This CDR3 contains 15 residues. Germline assignment: CDR1 MNHEY and CDR2 SVGAGI. CDR3 protein: CASSARDSGTYEQYF. For the CDR3, the DNA is TGTGCCAGCAGTGCCCGGGACAGCGGAACCTACGAGCAGTACTTC.

This clone was seen a single time. The chain carries TRBV6-5 and TRBJ2-3; 7 nucleotides align to TRBD1. The germline gives CDR1 MNHEY, CDR2 SVGAGI. V was pared by 8 bases and J by 3 bases, with 11 bases of the junction left unmatched. This CDR3 comprises 15 residues. CDR3 amino acids: CASQRGQTATDTQYF. CDR3 in DNA: TGTGCCAGCCAGAGGGGACAGACGGCAACAGATACGCAGTATTTT.

The chain's CDR3 is CASTLEGVGGRPEETQYF. The CDR3 DNA reads TGTGCCAGCACTCTAGAGGGGGTGGGCGGGAGACCGGAAGAGACCCAGTACTTC. The rearrangement uses TRBV28 and TRBJ2-5; D perhaps matches TRBD2 (7 bases). Deletions cut 7 bases from V and 3 bases from J, with 27 bases between. Germline V CDR1 and CDR2: MDHEN, SYDVKM. The CDR3 has 18 amino acids.

The V gene is TRBV7-2, the J gene TRBJ2-2; D is unclear. The V and J ends lost 0 bases and 0 bases respectively, with 11 bases between them. The CDR3 runs to 17 residues. Germline loops: CDR1 SGHTA, CDR2 FQGNSA. CDR3 bases: TGTGCCAGCAGCTTAGCGTACAGCATAACGAACACCGGGGAGCTGTTTTTT. It specifies CASSLAYSITNTGELFF.

The J gene is TRBJ2-2, the V gene TRBV7-9; perhaps TRBD1 as D (6 bases). The length of the CDR3 is 17 residues. Trimming took off 4 bases at V and 4 bases at J, with 19 bases between the two ends. Germline V CDR1 and CDR2: SEHNR, FQNEAQ (reference sequence). This CDR3 reads CASSSPPPGAVTGELFF. DNA for the CDR3: TGTGCCAGCAGCTCACCTCCCCCAGGGGCGGTCACCGGGGAGCTGTTTTTT.

The rearrangement uses TRBV5-1 and TRBJ2-1, with a possible D match to TRBD1 (5 bases). Germline V gives CDR1 SGHRS, CDR2 YFSETQ. The CDR3 covers 14 residues. The V gene lost 2 bases and the J gene lost 8 bases, with 14 bases spanning the gap. The CDR3 sequence: CASSLGAEGDEQFF. The CDR3 DNA follows: TGCGCCAGCAGCTTAGGGGCAGAAGGCGATGAGCAGTTCTTC.

This clone showed up just a few times. The chain uses TRBV20-1 and TRBJ1-2; D is unresolved. The CDR3 spans 8 residues. Between the trimmed V and J ends, which lost 7 bases and 6 bases, there was a span of 3 bases. The germline V gene has CDR1 DFQATT and CDR2 SNEGSKA (reference sequence). The CDR3 protein is CSVDGYTF. Written as DNA, the CDR3 is TGCAGTGTAGATGGCTACACCTTC.

The chain carries TRBV2 and TRBJ2-1; possible D gene TRBD2, 5 bases. CDR1 is SNHLY and CDR2 is FYNNEI in the germline V gene. V shed 7 bases and J shed 8 bases, with 15 bases lying between them. This CDR3 region has 13 residues. Here the CDR3 DNA reads TGTGCCAGCAATACGGGGAGAACCGATGAGCAGTTCTTC. Residues: CASNTGRTDEQFF.

The rearrangement links TRBV6-5 to TRBJ2-7; possible D gene TRBD1, 6 bases. Germline CDR1 is MNHEY and CDR2 is SVGAGI. V lost 10 bases and J 2 bases, leaving 15 bases between the germline ends. The CDR3 spans 13 residues. CDR3 sequence (DNA): TGTGCCACCCACTCGGACAGAACCTACGAGCAGTACTTC. As protein: CATHSDRTYEQYF.

The chain employs TRBV10-3 and TRBJ1-3; tentative D call: TRBD1 (6 bases). In germline, CDR1 is ENHRY, CDR2 SYGVKD. This CDR3 contains 16 residues. Trimming shortened V by 1 base and J by 4 bases, and 14 bases separated the two germline ends. The CDR3: CAISEFGNRAGNTIYF. The CDR3 DNA sequence: TGTGCCATCAGTGAGTTCGGCAACAGGGCCGGAAACACCATATATTTT.

The gene calls are TRBV10-3 and TRBJ2-2; TRBD2 aligns across 9 bases. V trimming: 3 bases; J trimming: 6 bases; junction bases outside the gene matches: 2. This CDR3 has 14 amino acids. The germline V gene encodes CDR1 ENHRY and CDR2 SYGVKD. As DNA, the CDR3 is TGTGCCATCAGTGAACTAGCGGGCGCCGGGGAGCTGTTTTTT. It yields the protein CAISELAGAGELFF.

J is TRBJ1-5 and V is TRBV27, with D possibly TRBD1 on 5 matching bases. Trimming stripped 3 bases from V and 3 bases from J, with 9 bases between. The CDR3 totals 14 residues. The germline V gene has CDR1 MNHEY and CDR2 SMNVEV (reference sequence). CDR3 sequence (DNA): TGTGCCAGCAGTTTTGGGGCGGACAATCAGCCCCAGCATTTT. As protein: CASSFGADNQPQHF.

The rearrangement uses TRBV7-8 and TRBJ1-5, with D possibly being TRBD1 (5 bases). Germline V gene sequence: CDR1 SGHVS, CDR2 FQNEAQ. Trimming removed 3 bases from V and 0 bases from J, with 12 bases in between. The CDR3 loop spans 16 amino acids. CDR3 bases: TGTGCCAGCAGCTTGGAGGGACTGAATAGCAATCAGCCCCAGCATTTT. Translated, it gives CASSLEGLNSNQPQHF.

The table lists this clone with a count of one. The rearrangement joins TRBV7-2 to TRBJ2-1, with TRBD2 matching 12 bases. CDR3 length: 21 residues. V gave up 0 bases and J gave up 2 bases; unmatched junction bases: 14. CDR1 and CDR2 (germline): SGHTA, FQGNSA. The CDR3 sequence is CASSLADSLAGGLRTYNEQFF. CDR3 nucleotide sequence: TGTGCCAGCAGCTTAGCGGATAGCCTAGCGGGAGGGCTGAGGACCTACAATGAGCAGTTCTTC.

The chain joins TRBV7-2 to TRBJ1-6; 9 nucleotides agree with TRBD1. There are 14 residues in the CDR3. Per germline, CDR1 SGHTA and CDR2 FQGNSA. Trimming cost V 7 bases and J 9 bases; bases outside gene matches: 7. This CDR3 reads CASTPGQGGSPLHF. The CDR3 bases are TGTGCCAGCACGCCGGGACAGGGTGGTTCACCCCTCCACTTT.

The chain carries TRBV28 and TRBJ2-7; TRBD1 matches at 7 bases. Trimming removed 11 bases from V and 4 bases from J; junction bases left unmatched: 8. The CDR3 runs 12 residues. Germline CDR1 is MDHEN and CDR2 is SYDVKM. For the CDR3, the DNA is TGTGCCTCCCGGGGACAGAATTACGAGCAGTACTTC. Its protein product is CASRGQNYEQYF.

The chain combines TRBV4-1 with TRBJ2-4; D is unresolved. The CDR3 has 15 residues. V gave up 1 base and J gave up 5 bases, with 12 bases separating them. Germline loops: CDR1 MGHRA, CDR2 YSYEKL. Here the CDR3 DNA reads TGCGCCAGCAGCCAAGGCTATGATAGCCAAAACATTCAGTACTTC. Translation gives CASSQGYDSQNIQYF.

The chain couples TRBV30 to TRBJ2-3, with TRBD1 matching 7 bases. This CDR3 comprises 14 residues. The germline V gene has CDR1 GTSNPN and CDR2 SVGIG (reference sequence). V lost 4 bases and J lost 3; bases outside the gene matches: 7. CDR3 residues: CAWIPGGWTDTQYF. The CDR3 nucleotides read TGTGCCTGGATACCAGGGGGTTGGACAGATACGCAGTATTTT.

The chain recombines TRBV19 with TRBJ2-3; TRBD2 matches at 10 bases. The CDR3 runs to 13 residues. Unmatched junction bases numbered 3, after V lost 6 bases and J lost 6 bases. The germline V gene has CDR1 LNHDA and CDR2 SQIVND (reference sequence). CDR3: CASRSSGGDTQYF. DNA of the CDR3: TGTGCCAGTAGATCTAGCGGGGGTGATACGCAGTATTTT.

This clone was seen a single time. This chain joins TRBV28 and TRBJ2-3; no firm D call. The CDR3 covers 12 residues. Deletions cut 1 base from V and 4 bases from J, with 3 bases between. Per germline, CDR1 MDHEN and CDR2 SYDVKM. The CDR3 sequence: CASSLYSDTQYF. As DNA, the CDR3 is TGTGCCAGCAGTTTATACTCAGATACGCAGTATTTT.

V and J are TRBV28 and TRBJ1-5; D is undetermined. The CDR3 spans 14 residues. Between the trimmed V and J ends, which lost 5 bases and 0 bases, there was a span of 8 bases. Germline CDR1 MDHEN, CDR2 SYDVKM. The CDR3 DNA sequence: TGTGCCAGCAGTGTACTTAATAGCAATCAGCCCCAGCATTTT. Protein product: CASSVLNSNQPQHF.